The 11 T cell receptor beta chains in this list originate from one sample, sequenced in a study of blood T cell repertoires in COVID-19. Profiled with immunoSEQ multiplex PCR; TCRdb holds only in-frame clones, not every one. The profile shows roughly 250,000 clones, about nine tenths of them singletons. The sample was PBMCs or T cells enriched from blood (not recorded which). The receptors originated from a woman in her twenties or thirties with acute COVID-19.

The count of this clone is one. The same CDR3 arises from other DNA sequences in this sample as well. The V and J genes are TRBV12-3 or TRBV12-4 and TRBJ2-7; TRBD1 matches 7 bases. V shed 2 bases, J shed 3 bases, and the junction held 1 base outside the gene matches. CDR3 length: 13 amino acids. The chain's CDR3 is CASSLRDSYEQYF. CDR3 coding DNA: TGTGCCAGCAGTTTAAGGGACAGCTACGAGCAGTACTTC.

The chain uses TRBV2 and TRBJ2-7, with 7 positions matching TRBD1. This CDR3 spans 12 amino acids. V was clipped by 11 bases and J by 0 bases; unmatched bases: 4. Looked up from germline, CDR1 is SNHLY and CDR2 is FYNNEI. CDR3 DNA sequence: TGTGCCCTACAGGGGAACTCCTACGAGCAGTACTTC. Translated, it gives CALQGNSYEQYF. Full variable domain (rest looked up from reference TRBV2 and TRBJ2-7): EPEVTQTPSHQVTQMGQEVILRCVPISNHLYFYWYRQILGQKVEFLVSFYNNEISEKSEIFDDQFSVERPDGSNFTLKIRSTKLEDSAMYFCALQGNSYEQYFGPGTRLTVT.

V usage is TRBV29-1 and J usage is TRBJ1-6; the D is unclear. The ends were cut back, 7 bases at V and 6 bases at J, with 16 bases in the middle. Germline-derived CDR1 and CDR2 are SQVTM and ANQGSEA. The CDR3 runs 14 residues. CDR3 in amino acids: CSARGSGINSPLHF. CDR3 coding DNA: TGCAGCGCCAGAGGTTCGGGAATTAATTCACCCCTCCACTTT.

This clone appeared once. V is TRBV4-2 and J is TRBJ2-1; D is possibly TRBD2 (6 bases). The V end was cut by 0 bases, the J end by 6 bases, with 15 bases between. The germline V gene encodes CDR1 LGHNA and CDR2 YNFKEQ. The CDR3 runs to 16 residues. The CDR3 nucleotides are TGTGCCAGCAGCCAAGAGGCGGGAAGAAAGGGCAATGAGCAGTTCTTC. It codes for CASSQEAGRKGNEQFF.

The chain combines TRBV15 with TRBJ2-3, with 7 bases aligning to TRBD1. CDR1 and CDR2 from the germline V gene are LNHNV and YYDKDF (reference sequence). This CDR3 is 16 amino acids long. V shed 0 bases, J shed 3 bases, and the junction held 6 bases outside the gene matches. The CDR3 DNA sequence: TGTGCCACCAGCAGAGATTTTCCAGGGGGAACAGATACGCAGTATTTT. Translation: CATSRDFPGGTDTQYF.

The rearrangement uses TRBV6-5 and TRBJ1-2, with TRBD1 identical over 7 bases. CDR3 length equals 14 residues. Germline V gives CDR1 MNHEY, CDR2 SVGAGI. V was clipped by 6 bases and J by 4 bases; unmatched bases: 8. CDR3 bases: TGTGCCAGCAGACCCCAGGGGGTAACCTATGGCTACACCTTC. It translates to CASRPQGVTYGYTF.

Points on this clone: The same CDR3 also results from other DNA sequences found in this sample. The chain combines TRBV6-5 with TRBJ2-1, with D uncertain. The length of the CDR3 is 13 residues. Germline values: CDR1 MNHEY, CDR2 SVGAGI. V was clipped by 6 bases and J by 4 bases, with 10 bases between them. The CDR3 spells CASSSTEYNEQFF. The DNA of the CDR3 is TGTGCCAGCAGCTCGACTGAGTACAATGAGCAGTTCTTC.

The V call is TRBV4-3, the J call TRBJ2-6; TRBD1 matches at 7 bases. The germline gives CDR1 LGHNA, CDR2 YSLEER. V dropped 5 bases and J dropped 2; count of bases not matched to a gene: 3. The CDR3 is made up of 15 amino acids. CDR3: CASSGGQTGANVLTF. The CDR3 nucleotides read TGCGCCAGCAGCGGGGGACAGACTGGGGCCAACGTCCTGACTTTC.

This clone was recorded once. The chain joins TRBV29-1 to TRBJ2-7, with 7 bases identical to TRBD1. CDR3 length equals 13 residues. The ends lost 4 bases at V and 3 bases at J; junction bases unmatched: 6. Per the germline V gene, CDR1 is SQVTM and CDR2 is ANQGSEA. The CDR3 sequence is CSVGMGQNYEQYF. The DNA of the CDR3 is TGCAGCGTTGGGATGGGACAGAACTACGAGCAGTACTTC.

This chain links TRBV24-1 with TRBJ2-1; the match to TRBD1 covers 7 bases. Germline V CDR1 and CDR2: KGHDR, SFDVKD. With V trimmed by 5 bases and J by 3 bases, 3 bases remained unmatched. The CDR3 is made up of 14 amino acids. This chain's CDR3 is CATSVSGGYNEQFF. DNA of the CDR3: TGTGCCACCAGTGTTTCAGGGGGCTACAATGAGCAGTTCTTC.

The chain is built from TRBV6-1 and TRBJ1-5; 8 bases line up with TRBD1. Germline values: CDR1 MNHNS, CDR2 SASEGT. There are 17 residues in the CDR3. With 2 bases clipped from V and 0 bases from J, the junction kept 6 bases outside the gene matches. CDR3 in DNA: TGTGCCAGCAGTGAATGGCAGGGGGCCCCTAGCAATCAGCCCCAGCATTTT. It specifies CASSEWQGAPSNQPQHF.